This T cell receptor beta chain originates from a study of OX40 agonist ivuxolimab in advanced cancers. The table came from immunoSEQ multiplex PCR; TCRdb's copy has only in-frame clones and leaves some out. Here the sample spans roughly 20,000 clones, roughly 72% being singletons. Turning to this clone: The antigen is unknown.

Notes on the study in general: In CD8+ T cells, expanded clones were on average more numerous than in CD4+.

Looked up from germline, CDR1 is SEHNR and CDR2 is FQNEAQ (reference sequence). There are 14 residues in the CDR3. V was clipped by 6 bases and J by 5 bases, with 16 bases between them. This chain joins TRBV7-9 and TRBJ2-5; either TRBD1 or TRBD2 may supply D (5 bases each). The material was CD4+ or CD8+ T cells sorted from blood, obtained in a trial of the OX40 agonist ivuxolimab. This TCR came from an adult with an advanced solid tumor such as melanoma, head and neck, liver or kidney cancer. For the CDR3, the DNA is TGTGCCAGCAGTAATCCCGGGACCGGGGAGACCCAGTACTTC. Amino acid sequence: CASSNPGTGETQYF. Variable domain in full (rest from reference TRBV7-9 and TRBJ2-5): DTGVSQNPRHKITKRGQNVTFRCDPISEHNRLYWYRQTLGQGPEFLTYFQNEAQLEKSRLLSDRFSAERPKGSFSTLEIQRTEQGDSAMYLCASSNPGTGETQYFGPGTRLLVL.